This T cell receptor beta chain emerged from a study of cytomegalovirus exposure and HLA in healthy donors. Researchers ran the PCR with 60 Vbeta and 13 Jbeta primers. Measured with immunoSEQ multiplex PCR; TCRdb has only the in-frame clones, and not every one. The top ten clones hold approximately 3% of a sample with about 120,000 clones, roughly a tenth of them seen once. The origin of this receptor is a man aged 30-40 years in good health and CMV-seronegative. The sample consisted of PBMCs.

CDR3 residues: CASSEINGYTF. Written as DNA, the CDR3 is TGCGCCAGCAGTGAAATAAATGGCTACACCTTC. The chain is built from TRBV10-1 and TRBJ1-2; no clear D gene. CDR1 is WNHNN, CDR2 SYGVQD, per germline (reference sequence). CDR3 length: 11 residues. Trimming took off 3 bases at V and 6 bases at J, with 5 bases between the two ends.